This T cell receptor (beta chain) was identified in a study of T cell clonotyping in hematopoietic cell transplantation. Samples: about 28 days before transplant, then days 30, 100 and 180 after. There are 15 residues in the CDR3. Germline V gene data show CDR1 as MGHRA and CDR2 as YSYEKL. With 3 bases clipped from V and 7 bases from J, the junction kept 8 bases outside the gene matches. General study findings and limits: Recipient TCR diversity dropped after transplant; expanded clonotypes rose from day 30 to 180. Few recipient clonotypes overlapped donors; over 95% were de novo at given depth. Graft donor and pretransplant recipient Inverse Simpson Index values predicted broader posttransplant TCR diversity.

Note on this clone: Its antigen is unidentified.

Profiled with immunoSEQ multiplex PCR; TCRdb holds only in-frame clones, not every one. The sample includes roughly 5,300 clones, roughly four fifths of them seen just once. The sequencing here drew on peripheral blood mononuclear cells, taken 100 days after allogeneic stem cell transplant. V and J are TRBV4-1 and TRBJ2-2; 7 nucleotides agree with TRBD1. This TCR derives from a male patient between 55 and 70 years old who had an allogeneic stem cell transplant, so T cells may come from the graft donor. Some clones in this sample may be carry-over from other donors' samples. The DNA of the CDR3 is TGCGCCAGCAGCCACGGTGACAGGGCTTTCGGGGAGCTGTTTTTT. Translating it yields CASSHGDRAFGELFF.